This T cell receptor beta chain was sequenced in a study of T cell repertoires in cytomegalovirus infection. Each CDR3 protein gets one entry after TCRdb re-called the reads with MiXCR. The table records roughly 760,000 distinct CDR3 sequences, less than 40% of them present only once. The CDR3 has 14 residues. The germline CDR1 and CDR2 sequences are MDHEN and SYDVKM. Trimming removed 3 bases at V and 5 bases at J, with 13 bases between. V and J are TRBV28 and TRBJ1-1; D perhaps matches TRBD1 (6 bases). This receptor was identified in a human donor in good health (CMV status not recorded). Some clones in this sample may be carry-over from other donors' samples. The sequencing input was PBMCs. CDR3 coding DNA: TGTGCCAGCAGTTTGTACAGGGTGCAGACTGAAGCTTTCTTT. Amino acid sequence: CASSLYRVQTEAFF.